This T cell receptor beta chain was observed in a study of T cell changes during pregnancy in multiple sclerosis. Some clones are missing from TCRdb's copy, which holds only in-frame ones; the method was immunoSEQ multiplex PCR. The sample includes tens of thousands of clones, 90% to 95% of them seen just once. The germline V gene encodes CDR1 MNHNS and CDR2 SASEGT. This CDR3 has 15 residues. V dropped 2 bases and J dropped 6 bases, with 14 bases sitting between them. The TCR was taken from a female donor in good health, enrolled as a control in a pregnancy study. The material was peripheral blood, obtained in the third trimester of pregnancy. The rearrangement joins TRBV6-1 to TRBJ1-5; D not resolved. CDR3 sequence (DNA): TGTGCCAGCAGTGAACGAGGAGATTGGAGTCAGCCCCAGCATTTT. It encodes CASSERGDWSQPQHF.